This T cell receptor (beta chain) was observed in a study of blood T cell repertoires in COVID-19. Study background: Donors in the United States, Italy and Spain gave samples during acute or convalescent COVID-19.

The length of the CDR3 is 13 residues. CDR1 and CDR2 from the germline V gene are LNHNV and YYDKDF (reference sequence). Methods used by the authors: It was from reference gene primer amplification that nucleated cell counts were estimated. Generated by immunoSEQ multiplex PCR, the TCRdb table keeps only in-frame clones and is missing some. V and J calls and clone size are copied from that table; D and trimming were computed from the DNA. The data show approximately 320,000 clones, 90% seen once. As concerns this clone: At one end the junction does not follow the germline gene, possibly because of a read error.

This study enrolled people aged about 18 to 100 from approximately 25 US geographic areas. The sequenced material came from PBMCs or T cells enriched from blood (not recorded which). V usage is TRBV15 and J usage is TRBJ2-1; D is perhaps TRBD2 (6 bases). The origin of this receptor is a man in his 60s who had recovered from COVID-19. CDR3 DNA: TGTGCCACCAATCGGGAGCTTTTCAATAAGCAGTTCTTC. Residues: CATNRELFNKQFF. Complete variable domain (other parts from reference TRBV15 and TRBJ2-1): DAMVIQNPRYQVTQFGKPVTLSCSQTLNHNVMYWYQQKSSQAPKLLFHYYDKDFNNEADTPDNFQSRRPNTSFCFLDIRSPGLGDTAMYLCATNRELFNKQFFGPGTRLTVL.